This T cell receptor (beta chain) originates from a study of blood T cell repertoires in COVID-19. Overall study: Donors in the United States, Italy and Spain gave samples during acute or convalescent COVID-19. The cDNA or gDNA used as material had been derived from T cells, B-cell-depleted T cells, or PBMCs.

Source study methods: Reference gene primer amplification gave nucleated cell count estimates. Here immunoSEQ multiplex PCR was the method, and the copy in TCRdb shows in-frame clones only, minus some. That table supplies the V and J calls and clone size; D and trimming were determined from the DNA. Of under 450,000 clones in the sample, roughly 80% were seen once. Between the trimmed V and J ends, which lost 4 bases and 5 bases, there was a span of 21 bases. The CDR3 runs to 17 residues. Germline CDR1 is SGHVS and CDR2 is FQNEAQ. This clonotype originated in a human donor with acute or convalescent COVID-19. The donor label of this sample is uncertain. The source material was peripheral blood. The chain links TRBV7-8 to TRBJ2-1, with D possibly TRBD2 on 6 matching bases. In nucleotides, the CDR3 is TGTGCCAGCAGCTCACTCCCCGGGGCGGGGCACAACAATGAGCAGTTCTTC. This sequence encodes CASSSLPGAGHNNEQFF.